This TCR beta chain was sequenced for a study of OX40 agonist ivuxolimab in advanced cancers. Study in general: A partial response was reached by three patients: one with hepatocellular carcinoma and two with cutaneous melanoma. The study's findings and limits: Patients who responded partially at 0.1-3.0 mg/kg showed clonal expansion ranking among the lowest. At 0.1 to 3.0 mg/kg, CD4+ and CD8+ blood T cells expanded clonally by week 6.

With baseline, cycle 4 day 1, and cycle 7 day 1 as timepoints, blood was sampled. Details on this clone: Its antigen remains unknown.

Here immunoSEQ multiplex PCR was the method, and the copy in TCRdb shows in-frame clones only, minus some. The repertoire holds 60,000 or so clones, with 88% as singletons. The germline V gene has CDR1 SGHTS and CDR2 YDEGEE. With 0 bases removed from V and 7 bases from J, the gap between germline ends came to 14 bases. This CDR3 contains 15 residues. The TCR originated in an adult with an advanced solid tumor such as melanoma, head and neck, liver or kidney cancer. Sequencing used CD4+ or CD8+ T cells sorted from blood, obtained in a trial of the OX40 agonist ivuxolimab. The rearrangement links TRBV5-8 to TRBJ1-5; D not resolved. As DNA, the CDR3 is TGTGCCAGCAGCTTGGAGGGCCTAATGGGGCAGCCCCAGCATTTT. Translation gives CASSLEGLMGQPQHF.